The 24 T cell receptor beta chains reported below all come from one sample, sequenced in a study of beta chain features in type 1 diabetes. Expressed TCRB transcripts were sequenced after all isolated RNA was converted to cDNA. Generated by immunoSEQ multiplex PCR, the TCRdb table keeps only in-frame clones and is missing some. The data show 200,000 to 250,000 clones, with around 10% seen just once and approximately 0.035% held by the top ten. The sample consisted of naive CD4+ T cells from blood. These receptor sequences come from a woman aged 18-29 years in good health.

The V call is TRBV29-1, the J call TRBJ1-1, with D unresolved. Germline V CDR1 and CDR2: SQVTM, ANQGSEA. Trimming removed 4 bases at V and 0 bases at J, with 9 bases between. The CDR3 loop spans 13 amino acids. The chain's CDR3 is CSVAKPLNTEAFF. The DNA of the CDR3 is TGCAGCGTTGCTAAACCTTTGAACACTGAAGCTTTCTTT.

The J gene is TRBJ2-2, the V gene TRBV5-1, with D unresolved. Germline assignment: CDR1 SGHRS and CDR2 YFSETQ. This CDR3 has 20 residues. V gave up 0 bases and J gave up 1 base, with 22 bases separating them. CDR3 in amino acids: CASSLGYPGGLLKNTGELFF. As DNA, the CDR3 is TGCGCCAGCAGCTTGGGGTACCCGGGTGGTCTGCTGAAGAACACCGGGGAGCTGTTTTTT.

This clone was recorded a few times. The rearrangement uses TRBV18 and TRBJ1-1; 10 bases line up with TRBD1. CDR1 KGHSH and CDR2 LQKENI come from the germline V gene. Trimming removed 4 bases from V and 1 base from J; junction bases left unmatched: 3. This CDR3 contains 15 residues. In DNA form, the CDR3 reads TGTGCCAGCTCACGGACAGGGGGTTCGAACACTGAAGCTTTCTTT. Amino acid sequence: CASSRTGGSNTEAFF.

This chain links TRBV5-1 with TRBJ2-4; the D gene is possibly TRBD2 (6 bases). CDR3 length: 14 residues. Germline values: CDR1 SGHRS, CDR2 YFSETQ. The V end was cut by 6 bases, the J end by 8 bases, with 18 bases between. CDR3 sequence: CASTLALGGDIQYF. The CDR3 DNA follows: TGCGCCAGCACCCTTGCACTAGGAGGGGACATTCAGTACTTC.

CDR3 residues: CASSSGAGAGTGELFF. CDR3 nucleotide sequence: TGTGCCAGCAGCTCTGGGGCGGGGGCCGGGACCGGGGAGCTGTTTTTT. This chain connects TRBV7-3 to TRBJ2-2, with TRBD2 as a possible D gene (7 bases). Germline CDR1 reads SGHTA; CDR2 reads FQGTGA. The CDR3 runs to 16 residues. V was clipped by 4 bases and J by 5 bases, with 17 bases between them.

This chain joins TRBV7-2 and TRBJ1-5, with D unresolved. The CDR3 spans 15 residues. V was cut by 0 bases and J by 1 base, with 7 bases left in between. Germline values: CDR1 SGHTA, CDR2 FQGNSA. CDR3 DNA: TGTGCCAGCAGCTTAGCTGGGCCAAGCAATCAGCCCCAGCATTTT. Encoded protein: CASSLAGPSNQPQHF.

The CDR3 reads CASSYLASGNQETQYF. The CDR3 DNA reads as TGTGCCAGCAGTTACTTGGCTAGCGGGAACCAAGAGACCCAGTACTTC. The chain recombines TRBV6-5 with TRBJ2-5; the match to TRBD2 covers 9 bases. Germline assignment: CDR1 MNHEY and CDR2 SVGAGI. CDR3 length: 16 amino acids. V gave up 1 base and J gave up 0 bases; unmatched junction bases: 3.

This chain's CDR3 is CASSDSRATGGRGYTF. CDR3 coding DNA: TGTGCCAGCAGTGACTCGAGAGCCACAGGGGGCCGGGGCTACACCTTC. V and J are TRBV6-4 and TRBJ1-2; the match to TRBD1 covers 9 bases. The CDR3 has 16 amino acids. The J segment lost 8 bases and the V segment lost 0 bases, leaving 10 bases of the junction unmatched. Germline CDR1 MRHNA, CDR2 SNTAGT.

This clone came up a few times. This chain uses TRBV6-1 with TRBJ2-1; D is uncertain. CDR3 length: 14 amino acids. Germline V gene lookup returns CDR1 MNHNS and CDR2 SASEGT. The V and J ends lost 5 bases and 6 bases respectively, with 14 bases between them. The CDR3 reads CASSPSRVRNEQFF. The CDR3 nucleotides read TGTGCCAGCAGTCCCAGCCGGGTTCGCAATGAGCAGTTCTTC.

This clone was observed a handful of times. The chain joins TRBV2 to TRBJ1-5; 7 bases are shared with TRBD1. This CDR3 has 17 residues. Trimming cost V 5 bases and J 5 bases; bases outside gene matches: 15. Germline V lookup: CDR1 SNHLY, CDR2 FYNNEI. This CDR3 reads CASSLRARRGMDQPQHF. Written as DNA, the CDR3 is TGTGCCAGCAGTCTCAGAGCTCGCAGGGGGATGGATCAGCCCCAGCATTTT. Filled out from reference TRBV2 and TRBJ1-5, the complete variable domain reads EPEVTQTPSHQVTQMGQEVILRCVPISNHLYFYWYRQILGQKVEFLVSFYNNEISEKSEIFDDQFSVERPDGSNFTLKIRSTKLEDSAMYFCASSLRARRGMDQPQHFGDGTRLSIL.

This clone was observed a handful of times. The V gene is TRBV5-1, the J gene TRBJ2-7; tentatively, D is TRBD1 (7 bases). The V gene lost 1 base and the J gene lost 1 base, with 18 bases spanning the gap. The CDR3 length is 17 residues. Germline V gene sequence: CDR1 SGHRS, CDR2 YFSETQ. CDR3 DNA: TGCGCCAGCAGCTTGATAGGGGGCGGGAAGAGTTCCTACGAGCAGTACTTC. It yields the protein CASSLIGGGKSSYEQYF.

There are a few counts of this clone. This chain connects TRBV9 to TRBJ1-1, with TRBD1 matching over 11 bases. V trimming: 0 bases; J trimming: 4 bases; junction bases outside the gene matches: 11. The V gene's germline CDR1 is SGDLS and CDR2 YYNGEE. The CDR3 is made up of 18 amino acids. CDR3 in amino acids: CASSVDGQGAGLVTEAFF. CDR3 coding DNA: TGTGCCAGCAGCGTAGACGGACAGGGGGCTGGTCTGGTCACTGAAGCTTTCTTT.

Only a few counts were recorded for this clone. V usage is TRBV9 and J usage is TRBJ2-7, with 7 bases lining up with TRBD1. The J segment lost 4 bases and the V segment lost 4 bases, leaving 2 bases of the junction unmatched. Germline CDR1 reads SGDLS; CDR2 reads YYNGEE. This CDR3 has 12 amino acids. The CDR3 protein is CASSTTGYEQYF. CDR3 bases: TGTGCCAGCAGCACGACAGGGTACGAGCAGTACTTC.

This clone has a handful of counts. The rearrangement links TRBV18 to TRBJ2-7; TRBD1 matches at 9 bases. The V gene end was trimmed by 5 bases and the J gene end by 0 bases; junction bases not matched to a gene: 8. Germline CDR1 and CDR2: KGHSH and LQKENI. The CDR3 totals 16 residues. CDR3 residues: CASSSPRDRASYEQYF. For the CDR3, the DNA is TGTGCCAGCTCATCCCCTCGGGACAGGGCCTCCTACGAGCAGTACTTC.

The rearrangement links TRBV7-3 to TRBJ1-6; a possible D gene is TRBD1 (6 bases). This CDR3 region has 15 residues. From germline, CDR1 is SGHTA and CDR2 FQGTGA. V shed 1 base and J shed 8 bases, with 12 bases lying between them. The CDR3 region has the DNA TGTGCCAGCAGCTTAAACCCGGGGGGCGATTCACCCCTCCACTTT. It codes for CASSLNPGGDSPLHF.

A few counts support this clone. V gene TRBV2 combines with J gene TRBJ2-7, with D maybe TRBD2 (6 bases). Germline assignment: CDR1 SNHLY and CDR2 FYNNEI. The CDR3 runs to 15 residues. The ends were cut back, 5 bases at V and 0 bases at J, with 14 bases in the middle. This CDR3 is CASSPGTVVSYEQYF. CDR3 DNA sequence: TGTGCCAGCAGTCCCGGGACTGTAGTCTCCTACGAGCAGTACTTC.

V gene TRBV9 combines with J gene TRBJ1-1, with D perhaps matching TRBD1 (5 bases). The CDR3 contains 15 residues. V gave up 0 bases and J gave up 0 bases, with 9 bases separating them. Germline CDR1 reads SGDLS; CDR2 reads YYNGEE. CDR3 residues: CASSVVGGMNTEAFF. CDR3 sequence (DNA): TGTGCCAGCAGCGTAGTCGGGGGAATGAACACTGAAGCTTTCTTT.

There are a few counts of this clone. The chain combines TRBV9 with TRBJ1-2; 7 nucleotides align to TRBD1. The CDR3 covers 15 residues. V gave up 2 bases and J gave up 5 bases; unmatched junction bases: 9. Germline CDR1 SGDLS, CDR2 YYNGEE. CDR3 coding DNA: TGTGCCAGCAGCGTTACCGGGACAGCCCTTTATGGCTACACCTTC. Its protein is CASSVTGTALYGYTF.

The chain uses TRBV5-1 and TRBJ2-1, with TRBD2 matching over 12 bases. The CDR3 sequence is 17 residues long. V lost 4 bases to trimming and J lost 4 bases; unmatched junction nucleotides: 9. Germline loops: CDR1 SGHRS, CDR2 YFSETQ. The CDR3 DNA is TGCGCCAGCAGCCCTACTAGCGGGGGGCTACCTTACAATGAGCAGTTCTTC. This gives the protein CASSPTSGGLPYNEQFF.

This rearrangement joins TRBV6-5 to TRBJ1-1, with D hard to call. This CDR3 spans 15 amino acids. Trimming removed 5 bases at V and 6 bases at J, with 19 bases between. CDR1 MNHEY and CDR2 SVGAGI come from the germline V gene. The CDR3 DNA follows: TGTGCCAGCAGTCCGCAGACACGGTTGGGAGCTGAAGCTTTCTTT. Protein product: CASSPQTRLGAEAFF.

The chain is built from TRBV14 and TRBJ1-4, with D possibly matching TRBD1 (6 bases). The germline V gene encodes CDR1 SGHDN and CDR2 FVKESK. With 2 bases removed from V and 0 bases from J, the gap between germline ends came to 10 bases. This CDR3 contains 16 residues. The CDR3 nucleotides are TGTGCCAGCAGCCAATTGGACAGCGCAACTAATGAAAAACTGTTTTTT. It is translated as CASSQLDSATNEKLFF.

There are a few counts of this clone. The chain has TRBV9 and TRBJ1-5; 10 bases fit TRBD1. Germline CDR1 reads SGDLS; CDR2 reads YYNGEE. This CDR3 region has 14 residues. J gave up 4 bases and V 3 bases, and 1 base lay outside the gene matches. This CDR3 is CASSGGQGNQPQHF. DNA for the CDR3: TGTGCCAGCAGCGGGGGACAGGGGAATCAGCCCCAGCATTTT.

As to this clone: The sample carries other DNA sequences with the same CDR3. The genes are TRBV9 and TRBJ2-6; no firm D call. Germline lookup yields CDR1 SGDLS and CDR2 YYNGEE. V was pared by 0 bases and J by 4 bases, with 8 bases between. The CDR3 contains 15 residues. In nucleotides, the CDR3 is TGTGCCAGCAGCGTAGCAGGCTCGGGGGCCAACGTCCTGACTTTC. This sequence encodes CASSVAGSGANVLTF.

This clone was seen more than once but under ten times. This chain uses TRBV19 with TRBJ2-2, with 9 bases aligning to TRBD1. V lost 5 bases, J lost 5 bases, and 9 bases stayed unmatched. The CDR3 extends over 16 amino acids. CDR1 and CDR2 (germline): LNHDA, SQIVND (reference sequence). DNA of the CDR3: TGTGCCAGTAGTGTCACCGGGACAGGGAGAACCGGGGAGCTGTTTTTT. It yields the protein CASSVTGTGRTGELFF.